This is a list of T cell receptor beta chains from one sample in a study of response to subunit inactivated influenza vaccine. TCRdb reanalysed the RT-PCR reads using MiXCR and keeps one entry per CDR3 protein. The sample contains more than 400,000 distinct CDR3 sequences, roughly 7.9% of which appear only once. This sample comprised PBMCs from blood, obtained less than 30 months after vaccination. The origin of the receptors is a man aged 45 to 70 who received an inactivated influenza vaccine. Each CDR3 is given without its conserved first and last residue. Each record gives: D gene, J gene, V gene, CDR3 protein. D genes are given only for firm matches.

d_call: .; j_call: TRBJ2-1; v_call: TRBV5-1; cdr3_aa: ASSLSGIRRDGPYNEQF
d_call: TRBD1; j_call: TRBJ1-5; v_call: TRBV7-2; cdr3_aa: ASAQGAGQPQH
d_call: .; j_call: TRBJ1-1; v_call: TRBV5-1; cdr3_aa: ASSLGGVMNTEAF
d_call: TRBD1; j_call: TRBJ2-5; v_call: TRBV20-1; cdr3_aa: SARSSGTGLGTQY
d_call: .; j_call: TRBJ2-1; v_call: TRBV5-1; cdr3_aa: ASSLATLANEQF
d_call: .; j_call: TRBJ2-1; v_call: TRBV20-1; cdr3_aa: SASPGYYNEQF
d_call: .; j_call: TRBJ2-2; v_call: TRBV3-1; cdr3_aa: ASSQVSALNTGELF
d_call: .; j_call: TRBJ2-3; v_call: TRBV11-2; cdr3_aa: ASSADQAGIDTQY
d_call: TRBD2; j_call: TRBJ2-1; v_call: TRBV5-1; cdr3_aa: ASSGGEAGVNEQF
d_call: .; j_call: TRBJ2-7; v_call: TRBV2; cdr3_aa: ASMYQGISYEQY